The 21 T cell receptor beta chains reported below all come from one sample, sequenced in a study of blood T cell repertoires in COVID-19. Some clones are missing from TCRdb's copy, which holds only in-frame ones; the method was immunoSEQ multiplex PCR. The sample includes about 250,000 clones, around 83% of them seen just once. The sample taken for sequencing was peripheral blood. These receptors were obtained from a man aged 40-55 years with active or convalescent COVID-19.

This sequence joins TRBV19 and TRBJ1-1; no clear D gene. This CDR3 comprises 13 residues. V gave up 3 bases and J gave up 5 bases, with 10 bases separating them. The germline gives CDR1 LNHDA, CDR2 SQIVND (reference sequence). DNA for the CDR3: TGTGCCAGTAGTATGGTAGTCCCGACTGAAGCTTTCTTT. Protein: CASSMVVPTEAFF.

This rearrangement joins TRBV29-1 to TRBJ2-7, with no clear D. The V end lost 4 bases, the J end lost 2 bases, and 6 bases lay between the germline ends. In germline, CDR1 is SQVTM, CDR2 ANQGSEA. CDR3 size: 11 residues. CDR3 in amino acids: CSVARTYEQYF. CDR3 sequence (DNA): TGCAGCGTTGCCCGTACCTACGAGCAGTACTTC.

This chain connects TRBV7-9 to TRBJ1-4; TRBD1 matches at 7 bases. The CDR3 has 15 residues. Germline CDR1 and CDR2: SEHNR and FQNEAQ (reference sequence). V was clipped by 4 bases and J by 5 bases; unmatched bases: 7. CDR3 sequence reads: CASSSAGGPNEKLFF. The CDR3 nucleotides are TGTGCCAGCAGCTCGGCAGGGGGGCCCAATGAAAAACTGTTTTTT.

CDR3 protein: CASSALTGGTEAFF. The CDR3 coding sequence is TGTGCCAGTAGTGCCCTCACAGGGGGCACTGAAGCTTTCTTT. The chain carries TRBV19 and TRBJ1-1; 8 nucleotides agree with TRBD1. There are 14 residues in the CDR3. J was trimmed by 4 bases and V by 5 bases; bases with no gene match: 6. The V gene's germline CDR1 is LNHDA and CDR2 SQIVND (reference sequence). Drawing the rest from reference TRBV19 and TRBJ1-1, the complete variable domain is DGGITQSPKYLFRKEGQNVTLSCEQNLNHDAMYWYRQDPGQGLRLIYYSQIVNDFQKGDIAEGYSVSREKKESFPLTVTSAQKNPTAFYLCASSALTGGTEAFFGQGTRLTVV.

This clone appeared a single time. The chain couples TRBV4-1 to TRBJ1-1, with D perhaps TRBD1 (5 bases). The germline V gene encodes CDR1 MGHRA and CDR2 YSYEKL. V was shortened by 4 bases and J by 1 base, with 7 bases between the two germline ends. This CDR3 has 13 residues. This CDR3 is CASSPQGNTEAFF. The DNA for the CDR3 is TGCGCCAGCAGCCCCCAGGGGAACACTGAAGCTTTCTTT.

V usage is TRBV6-5 and J usage is TRBJ1-1, with 9 bases matching TRBD1. The CDR3 consists of 16 residues. V was clipped by 3 bases and J by 1 base; unmatched bases: 6. The germline gives CDR1 MNHEY, CDR2 SVGAGI. This CDR3 reads CASSYTGGWGNTEAFF. Here the CDR3 DNA reads TGTGCCAGCAGTTATACAGGGGGCTGGGGGAACACTGAAGCTTTCTTT.

This clone has only one observation. V gene TRBV19 combines with J gene TRBJ2-3; 10 bases are a match to TRBD2. Trimming at V came to 7 bases and at J to 4 bases, leaving 5 bases not matched to a gene. Germline V lookup: CDR1 LNHDA, CDR2 SQIVND (reference sequence). The CDR3 is made up of 14 amino acids. The CDR3 region is CASNLAGVSDTQYF. CDR3 DNA: TGTGCCAGTAACCTAGCGGGAGTGTCAGATACGCAGTATTTT.

In this sample, this clone turned up many times. The rearrangement uses TRBV29-1 and TRBJ2-5, with 12 bases matching TRBD2. The CDR3 is 16 amino acids. The germline V gene has CDR1 SQVTM and CDR2 ANQGSEA. J was trimmed by 1 base and V by 4 bases; bases with no gene match: 7. Here the CDR3 DNA reads TGCAGCGTTGCCTACCCTAGCGGGAGGGCCCAAGAGACCCAGTACTTC. It yields the protein CSVAYPSGRAQETQYF.

This chain joins TRBV6-1 and TRBJ1-6; D perhaps matches TRBD1 (5 bases). CDR1 MNHNS and CDR2 SASEGT come from the germline V gene. V lost 2 bases, J lost 6 bases, and 11 bases lay in between. This CDR3 is built from 15 residues. The CDR3 bases are TGTGCCAGCAGTGAATTGGGGGGACGTAATTCACCCCTCCACTTT. Its translation is CASSELGGRNSPLHF.

As DNA, the CDR3 is TGTGCCAGCAGCAAAGGGACAAACGTGGGACAGGGACCCGGAAACACCATATATTTT. This sequence encodes CASSKGTNVGQGPGNTIYF. The rearrangement uses TRBV21-1 and TRBJ1-3; the table names TRBD1, a call not compared with the DNA. TRBV21-1 is a pseudogene segment. The CDR3 extends over 19 amino acids.

The rearrangement joins TRBV27 to TRBJ1-1; D not certain. CDR1 and CDR2 (germline): MNHEY, SMNVEV (reference sequence). The CDR3 is 14 amino acids. V was trimmed by 3 bases and J by 0 bases, leaving 8 bases between them. The CDR3 protein is CASSLRVMNTEAFF. In nucleotides, the CDR3 is TGTGCCAGCAGTTTGCGGGTTATGAACACTGAAGCTTTCTTT.

This clone was detected a few times. The chain recombines TRBV5-1 with TRBJ1-1; D ambiguous. CDR3 length: 16 amino acids. V lost 0 bases and J 1 base, leaving 13 bases between the germline ends. CDR1 is SGHRS, CDR2 YFSETQ, per germline. CDR3 nucleotide sequence: TGCGCCAGCAGCTTGGTGGAGGTCTTGGGGAACACTGAAGCTTTCTTT. Translation gives CASSLVEVLGNTEAFF.

Only a few counts were recorded for this clone. This sequence joins TRBV2 and TRBJ2-3, with D possibly TRBD2 on 5 matching bases. Germline-derived CDR1 and CDR2 are SNHLY and FYNNEI. The CDR3 runs to 18 residues. V was cut by 0 bases and J by 0 bases, with 16 bases left in between. The CDR3 protein is CASSEAGTSRASTDTQYF. The CDR3 DNA follows: TGTGCCAGCAGTGAAGCGGGAACATCGCGGGCTAGCACAGATACGCAGTATTTT.

The rearrangement uses TRBV4-2 and TRBJ2-3; 9 bases are a match to TRBD2. CDR3 length equals 18 residues. Trimming removed 4 bases from V and 3 bases from J; junction bases left unmatched: 14. Germline loops: CDR1 LGHNA, CDR2 YNFKEQ. DNA of the CDR3: TGTGCCAGCAGCCCCCGAGGGCGGGGGGGCTGGGAAACAGATACGCAGTATTTT. It is translated as CASSPRGRGGWETDTQYF.

The genes are TRBV5-1 and TRBJ1-2, with 11 nucleotides matching TRBD1. CDR1 and CDR2 (germline): SGHRS, YFSETQ. This CDR3 has 14 amino acids. V lost 4 bases to trimming and J lost 4 bases; unmatched junction nucleotides: 3. The CDR3 coding sequence is TGCGCCAGCAGCCCGGGACAGGGGGGCTATGGCTACACCTTC. It yields the protein CASSPGQGGYGYTF.

The chain joins TRBV3-1 (or the pseudogene TRBV3-2) to TRBJ1-2; D is unclear. The V gene lost 4 bases and the J gene lost 8 bases, with 8 bases spanning the gap. The CDR3 consists of 11 residues. Germline V gene data show CDR1 as LGHDT and CDR2 as YNNKEL (reference sequence). CDR3 bases: TGTGCCAGCAGCCGAGGGAGCGGCTACACCTTC. Amino acid sequence: CASSRGSGYTF.

V is TRBV14 and J is TRBJ1-2; D is undetermined. CDR1 SGHDN and CDR2 FVKESK come from the germline V gene. CDR3 length equals 13 residues. V was cut by 3 bases and J by 6 bases, with 11 bases left in between. DNA for the CDR3: TGTGCCAGCAGCCAGATCGACTTGAATGGCTACACCTTC. Translation gives CASSQIDLNGYTF.

The gene calls are TRBV9 and TRBJ1-3, with 10 bases fitting TRBD1. The trim removed 2 bases at V and 4 bases at J, leaving 6 bases unmatched. The CDR3 contains 16 residues. Germline values: CDR1 SGDLS, CDR2 YYNGEE. DNA of the CDR3: TGTGCCAGCAGCGTTGGGACAGGGGTGTCCGGAAACACCATATATTTT. It codes for CASSVGTGVSGNTIYF.

The CDR3 is CSVGTANKNIQYF. Here the CDR3 DNA reads TGCAGCGTTGGGACAGCAAACAAAAACATTCAGTACTTC. V and J are TRBV29-1 and TRBJ2-4, with D possibly being TRBD1 (6 bases). This CDR3 comprises 13 residues. The germline V gene encodes CDR1 SQVTM and CDR2 ANQGSEA. Between the trimmed V and J ends, which lost 4 bases and 3 bases, there was a span of 10 bases.

V usage is TRBV18 and J usage is TRBJ2-5, with 7 bases matching TRBD1. The CDR3 has 13 residues. Germline loops: CDR1 KGHSH, CDR2 LQKENI. V was clipped by 4 bases and J by 2 bases; unmatched bases: 1. CDR3 sequence reads: CASSQGAQETQYF. The DNA for the CDR3 is TGTGCCAGCTCACAGGGGGCTCAAGAGACCCAGTACTTC. Combining the CDR3 with reference TRBV18 and TRBJ2-5 gives the whole variable domain NAGVMQNPRHLVRRRGQEARLRCSPMKGHSHVYWYRQLPEEGLKFMVYLQKENIIDESGMPKERFSAEFPKEGPSILRIQQVVRGDSAAYFCASSQGAQETQYFGPGTRLLVL.

This clone occurred a few times. The chain combines TRBV7-2 with TRBJ2-7; D perhaps matches TRBD1 (6 bases). The CDR3 contains 15 residues. In germline, CDR1 is SGHTA, CDR2 FQGNSA. The V gene lost 0 bases and the J gene lost 2 bases, with 11 bases spanning the gap. The CDR3, as DNA: TGTGCCAGCAGCTTAGCCCAGGGGTCCCCCTACGAGCAGTACTTC. Translation gives CASSLAQGSPYEQYF.